A single sample gave rise to the 25 T cell receptor beta chains below, sequenced in a study of graft-versus-host responses after intestinal transplantation. Only in-frame clones appear in the TCRdb table, and some are missing; sequencing was by immunoSEQ multiplex PCR. This sample has about 46,000 clones; about 93% occur once, and the top ten carry about 5.5%. The sequencing here drew on PBMCs, taken roughly 760 days after a first intestinal transplant, on the day of a second. The origin of the receptors is a human patient who received an intestinal transplant, so some T cells may come from the graft donor.

This chain connects TRBV9 to TRBJ1-3, with D possibly being TRBD1 (6 bases). Germline V CDR1 and CDR2: SGDLS, YYNGEE. Trimming took off 3 bases at V and 0 bases at J, with 10 bases between the two ends. The CDR3 totals 15 residues. CDR3 amino acids: CASSARTVSGNTIYF. The CDR3 DNA is TGTGCCAGCAGCGCCCGGACAGTCTCTGGAAACACCATATATTTT. The full variable domain, rest sourced from reference TRBV9 and TRBJ1-3, is DSGVTQTPKHLITATGQRVTLRCSPRSGDLSVYWYQQSLDQGLQFLIQYYNGEERAKGNILERFSAQQFPDLHSELNLSSLELGDSALYFCASSARTVSGNTIYFGEGSWLTVV.

The chain uses TRBV7-9 and TRBJ2-1; weak D call: TRBD2 (6 bases). In germline, CDR1 is SEHNR, CDR2 FQNEAQ (reference sequence). This CDR3 contains 16 residues. V was pared by 0 bases and J by 8 bases, with 17 bases between. The CDR3 loop reads CASSLARDSAGDEQFF. The DNA for the CDR3 is TGTGCCAGCAGCTTAGCGCGGGACTCGGCTGGAGATGAGCAGTTCTTC.

The J gene is TRBJ2-2, the V gene TRBV30, with D possibly matching TRBD1 (6 bases). Germline values: CDR1 GTSNPN, CDR2 SVGIG (reference sequence). V was pared by 2 bases and J by 6 bases, with 10 bases between. The CDR3 consists of 13 residues. In DNA, the CDR3 is TGTGCCTGGAGTAGGGGGAGTGCCGGGGAGCTGTTTTTT. This gives the protein CAWSRGSAGELFF.

The chain links TRBV7-9 to TRBJ1-1, with no clear D. Deletions cut 3 bases from V and 4 bases from J, with 6 bases between. CDR3 length: 12 residues. CDR1 is SEHNR, CDR2 FQNEAQ, per germline (reference sequence). The CDR3 DNA sequence: TGTGCCAGCAGCTTTATATCCACTGAAGCTTTCTTT. Its protein product is CASSFISTEAFF.

The chain is built from TRBV6-5 and TRBJ1-3; no firm D call. The germline V gene encodes CDR1 MNHEY and CDR2 SVGAGI. Trimming took 5 bases from V and 0 from J, leaving 8 bases between them. The CDR3 has 14 amino acids. The CDR3 here is CASSRVSSGNTIYF. The CDR3 nucleotides read TGTGCCAGCAGTCGGGTTAGCTCTGGAAACACCATATATTTT.

The chain recombines TRBV12-5 with TRBJ1-3, with D unclear. Germline lookup yields CDR1 LGHNT and CDR2 FRNRAP. The CDR3 extends over 16 amino acids. The germline V and J ends were trimmed by 1 base and 0 bases, with 10 bases remaining between them. The CDR3 coding sequence is TGTGCTAGTGGTTTGGCCGGACGGAGCTCTGGAAACACCATATATTTT. Its protein is CASGLAGRSSGNTIYF. Full variable domain (missing parts from reference TRBV12-5 and TRBJ1-3): DARVTQTPRHKVTEMGQEVTMRCQPILGHNTVFWYRQTMMQGLELLAYFRNRAPLDDSGMPKDRFSAEMPDATLATLKIQPSEPRDSAVYFCASGLAGRSSGNTIYFGEGSWLTVV.

This clone was detected once. The CDR3 here is CAWSRRGEKLFF. CDR3 DNA sequence: TGTGCCTGGAGTCGACGGGGAGAAAAACTGTTTTTT. The rearrangement links TRBV30 to TRBJ1-4; no reliable D call. Germline assignment: CDR1 GTSNPN and CDR2 SVGIG (reference sequence). V was clipped by 2 bases and J by 8 bases, with 9 bases between them. This CDR3 region has 12 residues.

This rearrangement joins TRBV5-1 to TRBJ2-1, with TRBD2 identical over 10 bases. The CDR3 covers 15 residues. V shed 8 bases and J 0 bases; nucleotides not matched to a gene: 5. Germline V gene sequence: CDR1 SGHRS, CDR2 YFSETQ. In DNA, the CDR3 is TGCGCCAGGACTAGCGGGTGTCCCTCCTACAATGAGCAGTTCTTC. Amino acids: CARTSGCPSYNEQFF.

The CDR3: CSVLTGLANEQYF. CDR3 in DNA: TGCAGCGTCTTAACAGGGTTAGCAAACGAGCAGTACTTC. The chain carries TRBV29-1 and TRBJ2-7; possibly TRBD1 for D (6 bases). Germline assignment: CDR1 SQVTM and CDR2 ANQGSEA. V shed 6 bases and J shed 5 bases, with 17 bases lying between them. CDR3 size: 13 residues.

CDR3 bases: TGTGCCAGCAGTGTATGGCACGAGCAGTACTTC. This codes for CASSVWHEQYF. The genes are TRBV6-5 and TRBJ2-7; D gene uncertain. The CDR3 is 11 amino acids. Trimming left V 5 bases short and J 5 bases short, with 7 bases between. The V gene's germline CDR1 is MNHEY and CDR2 SVGAGI.

A note on this clone: One junction end disagrees with the germline gene, perhaps due to a read error. Other DNA sequences in this specimen translate into the identical CDR3. The V call is TRBV4-1, the J call TRBJ2-1, with D uncertain. CDR3 length: 15 residues. CDR1 is MGHRA and CDR2 is YSYEKL in the germline V gene. This CDR3 reads CASSQDELTYNEQFF. DNA of the CDR3: TGCGCCAGCAGTCAAGATGAACTTACCTACAATGAGCAGTTCTTC.

The rearrangement uses TRBV10-3 and TRBJ1-5; 9 nucleotides match TRBD1. V lost 2 bases, J lost 6 bases, and 2 bases stayed unmatched. Germline V lookup: CDR1 ENHRY, CDR2 SYGVKD. The length of the CDR3 is 14 residues. The CDR3 protein is CAISEGGQGQPQHF. The CDR3 DNA reads as TGTGCCATCAGTGAGGGGGGACAGGGTCAGCCCCAGCATTTT.

The V gene is TRBV6-6, the J gene TRBJ2-7; no definite D call. CDR1 and CDR2 (germline): MNHNY, SVGAGI (reference sequence). The CDR3 loop spans 14 amino acids. The V end was cut by 0 bases, the J end by 4 bases, with 10 bases between. Here the CDR3 DNA reads TGTGCCAGCAGTTACTCGAAGGGCTCGTACGAGCAGTACTTC. Translated, it gives CASSYSKGSYEQYF.

The chain uses TRBV19 and TRBJ2-7; possibly TRBD2 for D (5 bases). The germline V and J ends were trimmed by 3 bases and 6 bases, with 18 bases remaining between them. CDR1 and CDR2 (germline): LNHDA, SQIVND (reference sequence). The CDR3 totals 15 residues. The CDR3 spells CASSMEAGQAAEQYF. CDR3 bases: TGTGCCAGTAGTATGGAGGCCGGGCAGGCGGCCGAGCAGTACTTC.

This clone turned up a few times. The chain joins TRBV27 to TRBJ1-5; 9 bases are shared with TRBD1. With 3 bases clipped from V and 4 bases from J, the junction kept 7 bases outside the gene matches. The CDR3 runs 16 residues. Germline CDR1 is MNHEY and CDR2 is SMNVEV (reference sequence). CDR3 DNA: TGTGCCAGCAGTTTCCATACCGGGACAGGGAATCAGCCCCAGCATTTT. Residues: CASSFHTGTGNQPQHF.

The rearrangement joins TRBV28 to TRBJ1-2; D remains unclear. Trimming removed 3 bases from V and 4 bases from J, with 3 bases in between. The CDR3 runs 11 residues. Germline V lookup: CDR1 MDHEN, CDR2 SYDVKM. The CDR3: CASSLSYGYTF. CDR3 nucleotides: TGTGCCAGCAGTTTGTCCTATGGCTACACCTTC.

This clone was detected only once. The chain employs TRBV7-9 and TRBJ2-3; TRBD1 might be the D (5 bases). The germline V gene has CDR1 SEHNR and CDR2 FQNEAQ (reference sequence). The CDR3 sequence is 12 residues long. Trimming cost V 6 bases and J 8 bases, with 12 bases left between them. CDR3 residues: CASRHIQGTQYF. CDR3 DNA sequence: TGTGCCAGCAGACACATCCAGGGTACGCAGTATTTT.

V and J are TRBV5-1 and TRBJ2-7; D may be TRBD1 or TRBD2 (6 bases each). CDR3 length: 15 residues. V was pared by 2 bases and J by 3 bases, with 15 bases between. Germline V gives CDR1 SGHRS, CDR2 YFSETQ. The CDR3 bases are TGCGCCAGCAGCTTATCGGGGGCGTTCCTCTACGAGCAGTACTTC. This sequence encodes CASSLSGAFLYEQYF.

The DNA of the CDR3 is TGTGCCACCAGCAGAGTGGAGGGGGCATCAGCGAAGGGTCAGCCCCAGCATTTT. It is translated as CATSRVEGASAKGQPQHF. The chain has TRBV15 and TRBJ1-5, with 7 nucleotides matching TRBD1. Germline V lookup: CDR1 LNHNV, CDR2 YYDKDF (reference sequence). This CDR3 spans 18 amino acids. Trimming cost V 1 base and J 6 bases; bases outside gene matches: 15.

The rearrangement uses TRBV19 and TRBJ1-4; 8 positions agree with TRBD1. J lost 2 bases, V lost 6 bases, and 5 bases had no gene match. This CDR3 is built from 15 residues. The germline CDR1 and CDR2 sequences are LNHDA and SQIVND (reference sequence). The CDR3 loop is CASRTRQGTNEKLFF. The CDR3, as DNA: TGTGCCAGTAGGACCCGACAGGGGACTAATGAAAAACTGTTTTTT. Based on the CDR3 plus reference TRBV19 and TRBJ1-4, the full variable domain is DGGITQSPKYLFRKEGQNVTLSCEQNLNHDAMYWYRQDPGQGLRLIYYSQIVNDFQKGDIAEGYSVSREKKESFPLTVTSAQKNPTAFYLCASRTRQGTNEKLFFGSGTQLSVL.

The gene calls are TRBV7-3 and TRBJ2-5; 7 positions match TRBD2. This CDR3 has 16 residues. V was pared by 0 bases and J by 5 bases, with 9 bases of the junction left unmatched. Germline CDR1 and CDR2: SGHTA and FQGTGA. CDR3 DNA sequence: TGTGCCAGCAGCTTAACAGGCGGGGGTATAGGGGAGACCCAGTACTTC. Translating gives CASSLTGGGIGETQYF. The whole variable domain, filled in from reference TRBV7-3 and TRBJ2-5, reads GAGVSQTPSNKVTEKGKYVELRCDPISGHTALYWYRQSLGQGPEFLIYFQGTGAADDSGLPNDRFFAVRPEGSVSTLKIQRTERGDSAVYLCASSLTGGGIGETQYFGPGTRLLVL.

The J gene is TRBJ1-6, the V gene TRBV2, with a possible D match to TRBD1 (5 bases). The V gene lost 7 bases and the J gene lost 6 bases, with 16 bases spanning the gap. The germline V gene encodes CDR1 SNHLY and CDR2 FYNNEI. This CDR3 region has 15 residues. In nucleotides, the CDR3 is TGTGCCAGCACTGTTCGGGGGTTGAGTAATTCACCCCTCCACTTT. Translation gives CASTVRGLSNSPLHF.

This chain links TRBV28 with TRBJ2-1; TRBD2 matches at 12 bases. CDR1 is MDHEN and CDR2 is SYDVKM in the germline V gene. The CDR3 contains 17 residues. The trim removed 4 bases at V and 5 bases at J, leaving 9 bases unmatched. CDR3 amino acids: CASSSGLAGSPNNEQFF. The CDR3 nucleotides read TGTGCCAGCAGTTCAGGACTAGCGGGATCCCCCAACAATGAGCAGTTCTTC.

This chain links TRBV5-1 with TRBJ2-3, with 9 bases identical to TRBD2. The CDR3 has 16 amino acids. V dropped 0 bases and J dropped 2; count of bases not matched to a gene: 4. Germline-derived CDR1 and CDR2 are SGHRS and YFSETQ. The CDR3 protein is CASSLGLAEPTDTQYF. The CDR3 nucleotides read TGCGCCAGCAGCTTGGGACTAGCGGAACCCACAGATACGCAGTATTTT.

This rearrangement joins TRBV11-2 to TRBJ2-7, with no clear D. Between the trimmed V and J ends, which lost 0 bases and 2 bases, there was a span of 14 bases. Germline lookup yields CDR1 SGHAT and CDR2 FQNNGV. This CDR3 spans 16 amino acids. The CDR3 region is CASSLDPVNPAYEQYF. CDR3 nucleotides: TGTGCCAGCAGCTTAGATCCAGTTAACCCTGCCTACGAGCAGTACTTC.